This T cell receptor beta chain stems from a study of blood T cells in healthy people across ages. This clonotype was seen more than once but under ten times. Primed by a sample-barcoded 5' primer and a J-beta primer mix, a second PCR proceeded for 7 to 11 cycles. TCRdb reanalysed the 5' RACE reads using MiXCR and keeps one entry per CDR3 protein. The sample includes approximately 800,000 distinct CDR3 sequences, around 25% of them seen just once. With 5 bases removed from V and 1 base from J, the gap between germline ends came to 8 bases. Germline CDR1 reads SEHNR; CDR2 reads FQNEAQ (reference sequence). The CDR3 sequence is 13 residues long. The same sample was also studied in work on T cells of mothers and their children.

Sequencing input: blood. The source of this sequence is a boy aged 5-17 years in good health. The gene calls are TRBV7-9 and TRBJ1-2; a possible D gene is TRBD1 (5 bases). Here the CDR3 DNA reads TGTGCCAGCAGCATGGGACTTAACTATGGCTACACCTTC. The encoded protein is CASSMGLNYGYTF.